Shown below are 32 T cell receptor beta chains from a single sample sequenced in a study of T-cell reconstitution after alpha-beta-depleted transplantation in children (dated by TCRdb to about 2016). Receptor libraries were prepared by PCR. TCRdb shows the sequencer as Illumina HiSeq 2500. TCR library preparation used molecular barcoding, with unique molecular identifiers applied to normalize quantification of the TCRbeta repertoire. The public sequencing data were trimmed at Q25 with fastp and processed into clonotypes with MiXCR by TCRdb, which kept only in-frame beta chains. Rows with one shared CDR3 protein collapse into an entry with the most common genes and DNA. The sample records 60,000 to 70,000 distinct CDR3 sequences, approximately 5% of which are singletons. The ten largest clones add up to 18% of the sample. The sample's treatment or condition, from its label and the paper: allogeneic hematopoietic cell transplantation with graft depleted of TCRalphabeta T cells and CD19 B cells.

The input for sequencing was PBMCs, mostly from graft donor cells, taken 180 days after TCRalphabeta/CD19-depleted stem cell transplant. These receptors all come from a boy in the first two years of life who had a stem cell transplant for acute myeloid leukemia, so the T cells may come from the graft donor.

This clonotype was counted ten times or more. This chain uses TRBV12-3 or TRBV12-4 with TRBJ1-2, with D possibly TRBD1 on 6 matching bases. The CDR3 contains 15 residues. The V end lost 3 bases, the J end lost 6 bases, and 17 bases lay between the germline ends. The DNA of the CDR3 is TGTGCCAGCAGTTTTACTAAGCAGGGGACGAATGGCTACACCTTC. Its protein product is CASSFTKQGTNGYTF.

As for this clonotype: A much larger clone lies a single base off, so this may be a read error. The chain couples TRBV4-3 to TRBJ1-5, with D possibly TRBD1 on 5 matching bases. CDR3 length: 14 residues. Trimming shortened V by 5 bases and J by 3 bases, and 11 bases separated the two germline ends. The germline V gene encodes CDR1 LGHNA and CDR2 YSLEER. The CDR3, as DNA: TGCGCCAGCAGCGAAGGCAGGGACAATCAGCCCCAGCATTTT. Translated, it gives CASSEGRDNQPQHF.

This clonotype showed up many times. The V gene is TRBV27, the J gene TRBJ1-2; D not resolved. Trimming removed 3 bases at V and 4 bases at J, with 12 bases between. The germline gives CDR1 MNHEY, CDR2 SMNVEV (reference sequence). The CDR3 is 14 amino acids. The CDR3 spells CASSFSPKIYGYTF. The DNA of the CDR3 is TGTGCCAGCAGTTTTTCCCCAAAGATCTATGGCTACACCTTC.

In its sample, this clonotype was seen many times. V and J are TRBV2 and TRBJ2-1; no clear D. Germline V gene sequence: CDR1 SNHLY, CDR2 FYNNEI. The V gene lost 7 bases and the J gene lost 2 bases, with 9 bases spanning the gap. The CDR3 length is 13 residues. The CDR3 region has the DNA TGTGCCAGCATTAACGACACCTACAATGAGCAGTTCTTC. It is translated as CASINDTYNEQFF. The full variable domain, completed using reference TRBV2 and TRBJ2-1, is EPEVTQTPSHQVTQMGQEVILRCVPISNHLYFYWYRQILGQKVEFLVSFYNNEISEKSEIFDDQFSVERPDGSNFTLKIRSTKLEDSAMYFCASINDTYNEQFFGPGTRLTVL.

This clonotype has at least ten counts. CDR3 amino acids: CASSPNEDWNQPQHF. As DNA, the CDR3 is TGTGCCAGCAGCCCCAACGAGGACTGGAATCAGCCCCAGCATTTT. The rearrangement links TRBV7-8 to TRBJ1-5; D unclear. The ends were cut back, 5 bases at V and 4 bases at J, with 15 bases in the middle. Germline CDR1 SGHVS, CDR2 FQNEAQ. The CDR3 consists of 15 residues.

The rearrangement uses TRBV6-5 and TRBJ1-6, with D unresolved. Trimming took off 2 bases at V and 9 bases at J, with 11 bases between the two ends. The CDR3 consists of 14 residues. Germline V lookup: CDR1 MNHEY, CDR2 SVGAGI. In DNA form, the CDR3 reads TGTGCCAGCAGTTACGCGGGTGGGAGTTCACCCCTCCACTTT. This gives the protein CASSYAGGSSPLHF.

This clonotype was seen many times. The chain uses TRBV12-3 or TRBV12-4 and TRBJ2-5; D not resolved. V lost 6 bases and J lost 4, with 18 bases in between. The CDR3 loop spans 15 amino acids. The CDR3 loop is CASSPIRMVPETQYF. CDR3 DNA: TGTGCCAGCAGCCCCATACGGATGGTACCAGAGACCCAGTACTTC.

The chain has TRBV4-1 and TRBJ2-7; 9 bases are a match to TRBD2. The CDR3 has 16 residues. Germline V gene data show CDR1 as MGHRA and CDR2 as YSYEKL. J lost 0 bases, V lost 0 bases, and 3 bases had no gene match. The CDR3 loop is CASSQDPGLASYEQYF. The DNA for the CDR3 is TGCGCCAGCAGCCAAGACCCGGGACTAGCCTCCTACGAGCAGTACTTC.

This clonotype was seen ten or more times. V gene TRBV5-1 combines with J gene TRBJ2-5, with D tentatively TRBD1 (5 bases). V dropped 2 bases and J dropped 3 bases, with 5 bases sitting between them. Germline CDR1 reads SGHRS; CDR2 reads YFSETQ. The CDR3 is made up of 12 amino acids. CDR3 residues: CASSFREETQYF. The CDR3, as DNA: TGCGCCAGCAGCTTCAGGGAAGAGACCCAGTACTTC.

The sample holds many counts of this clonotype. The chain couples TRBV12-3 or TRBV12-4 to TRBJ2-7; a possible D gene is TRBD1 (6 bases). The germline V and J ends were trimmed by 0 bases and 5 bases, with 14 bases remaining between them. The CDR3 covers 15 residues. This CDR3 reads CASSLAGAGVHEQYV. The DNA of the CDR3 is TGTGCCAGCAGTTTAGCGGGGGCAGGGGTCCACGAGCAGTACGTC.

This clonotype was seen ten or more times. This chain joins TRBV12-3 or TRBV12-4 and TRBJ2-1; D could derive from TRBD1 or TRBD2 (5 bases each). Trimming left V 7 bases short and J 4 bases short, with 14 bases between. The CDR3 spans 14 residues. The CDR3 DNA sequence: TGTGCCAGCACCATTTGGGGGAATTACAATGAGCAGTTCTTC. Its translation is CASTIWGNYNEQFF.

Ten or more counts support this clonotype. The CDR3 nucleotides read TGTGCCAGCAGCTTTAAACAGAAGGATCAGCCCCAGCATTTT. Protein: CASSFKQKDQPQHF. The chain couples TRBV11-3 to TRBJ1-5; D is undetermined. Trimming pared 3 bases from V and 5 bases from J, leaving 11 bases between. This CDR3 spans 14 amino acids. Germline assignment: CDR1 SGHNT and CDR2 YENEEA.

This clonotype was observed at least ten times. The rearrangement links TRBV21-1 to TRBJ2-7; the D segment call TRBD1 is taken from the table without a DNA check. TRBV21-1 is recorded as a pseudogene. The CDR3 runs 16 residues. The CDR3 protein is CASSPKEIQGANEQYF. CDR3 coding DNA: TGTGCCAGCAGCCCGAAGGAGATCCAGGGCGCGAACGAGCAGTACTTC.

This clonotype was observed at least ten times. This chain joins TRBV4-3 and TRBJ1-2, with D uncertain. With 0 bases removed from V and 3 bases from J, the gap between germline ends came to 11 bases. In germline, CDR1 is LGHNA, CDR2 YSLEER. The CDR3 runs to 15 residues. The CDR3 DNA reads as TGCGCCAGCAGCCAAGATCGCGGCAGCCACTATGGCTACACCTTC. This translates into CASSQDRGSHYGYTF.

This clonotype was detected ten times or more. V and J are TRBV27 and TRBJ1-1; weak D call: TRBD1 (5 bases). The V end lost 0 bases, the J end lost 4 bases, and 9 bases lay between the germline ends. The CDR3 contains 14 residues. The germline gives CDR1 MNHEY, CDR2 SMNVEV (reference sequence). The CDR3 DNA reads TGTGCCAGCAGTTTATCGACAGCTGCCACTGAAGCTTTCTTT. Its protein product is CASSLSTAATEAFF.

There are many counts of this clonotype. The chain employs TRBV14 and TRBJ2-2; D not certain. The V gene lost 3 bases and the J gene lost 1 base, with 9 bases spanning the gap. CDR3 length: 15 residues. Germline V gene data show CDR1 as SGHDN and CDR2 as FVKESK. The CDR3 DNA sequence: TGTGCCAGCAGCCAGGCTAGGGTGAACACCGGGGAGCTGTTTTTT. Amino acid sequence: CASSQARVNTGELFF.

The sample holds many counts of this clonotype. The chain uses TRBV5-1 and TRBJ2-7; D possibly corresponds to TRBD1 (5 bases). The germline V and J ends were trimmed by 0 bases and 4 bases, with 17 bases remaining between them. Per germline, CDR1 SGHRS and CDR2 YFSETQ. This CDR3 is 16 amino acids long. In DNA form, the CDR3 reads TGCGCCAGCAGCTTGGGTTGGGGCCAAGGGGCTTACGAGCAGTACGTC. It is translated as CASSLGWGQGAYEQYV.

This clonotype came up many times. The chain couples TRBV12-3 or TRBV12-4 to TRBJ2-5; maybe TRBD1 (5 bases). The CDR3 sequence is 14 residues long. V was clipped by 5 bases and J by 2 bases, with 12 bases between them. The CDR3 loop reads CASSPSRAQETQYF. CDR3 in DNA: TGTGCCAGCAGTCCGAGCAGGGCACAAGAGACCCAGTACTTC.

A few counts support this clonotype. The chain recombines TRBV11-3 with TRBJ1-1; 8 nucleotides agree with TRBD1. Looked up from germline, CDR1 is SGHNT and CDR2 is YENEEA. V lost 5 bases, J lost 2 bases, and 10 bases stayed unmatched. This CDR3 spans 16 amino acids. The CDR3 DNA follows: TGTGCCAGCAGCGCCCCGAGACAGGGGTTTAACACTGAAGCTTTCTTT. It specifies CASSAPRQGFNTEAFF.

This clonotype occurred many times. The chain has TRBV4-3 and TRBJ2-3; 9 nucleotides line up with TRBD2. V lost 1 base, J lost 4 bases, and 6 bases stayed unmatched. Looked up from germline, CDR1 is LGHNA and CDR2 is YSLEER. This CDR3 has 16 residues. The CDR3 here is CASSQGPGLASDTQYF. In nucleotides, the CDR3 is TGCGCCAGCAGCCAAGGCCCGGGACTAGCATCAGATACGCAGTATTTT.

This clonotype was recorded many times. The rearrangement links TRBV30 to TRBJ1-1; 9 nucleotides agree with TRBD1. Germline V gives CDR1 GTSNPN, CDR2 SVGIG (reference sequence). The V gene end was trimmed by 2 bases and the J gene end by 2 bases; junction bases not matched to a gene: 12. The CDR3 spans 17 residues. DNA for the CDR3: TGTGCCTGGAGTTCCATTCGGACAGGGGTTTCTAACACTGAAGCTTTCTTT. Translation: CAWSSIRTGVSNTEAFF.

In this sample, this clonotype turned up many times. The chain employs TRBV9 and TRBJ2-7, with a possible D match to TRBD2 (7 bases). Germline V gene sequence: CDR1 SGDLS, CDR2 YYNGEE. Trimming took off 4 bases at V and 2 bases at J, with 10 bases between the two ends. This CDR3 has 13 amino acids. CDR3 DNA sequence: TGTGCCAGCAGCCCCGGGGGGCCCTACGAGCAGTACTTC. Amino acids: CASSPGGPYEQYF.

This clonotype has a count of ten or more. The V gene is TRBV6-5, the J gene TRBJ2-7, with 8 bases lining up with TRBD1. V dropped 2 bases and J dropped 3; count of bases not matched to a gene: 6. Germline assignment: CDR1 MNHEY and CDR2 SVGAGI. The length of the CDR3 is 15 residues. CDR3 sequence: CASSYGDRSDYEQYF. CDR3 coding DNA: TGTGCCAGCAGTTACGGGGACAGGAGTGACTACGAGCAGTACTTC.

This clonotype was observed many times. The CDR3 DNA sequence: TGTGCCAGCAGCTTAGATTGGGGACTAGCAAGCTACGAGCAGTACTTC. It is translated as CASSLDWGLASYEQYF. The gene calls are TRBV11-3 and TRBJ2-7; 9 positions match TRBD2. CDR3 size: 16 residues. J was trimmed by 3 bases and V by 0 bases; bases with no gene match: 6. Germline V gene data show CDR1 as SGHNT and CDR2 as YENEEA.

This clonotype was seen ten or more times. This CDR3 is CASSLDQREGTEAFF. The CDR3 bases are TGTGCCAGCAGCTTAGATCAAAGGGAAGGCACTGAAGCTTTCTTT. The rearrangement uses TRBV11-2 and TRBJ1-1; D remains ambiguous. The CDR3 runs to 15 residues. Trimming stripped 0 bases from V and 4 bases from J, with 12 bases between. Germline CDR1 SGHAT, CDR2 FQNNGV.

The sample holds many counts of this clonotype. The chain combines TRBV20-1 with TRBJ1-5; 8 bases are shared with TRBD1. CDR1 is DFQATT, CDR2 SNEGSKA, per germline (reference sequence). The CDR3 is 16 residues long. The V gene end was trimmed by 7 bases and the J gene end by 1 base; junction bases not matched to a gene: 12. The CDR3 reads CSVRTGLGDSNQPQHF. The CDR3 DNA sequence: TGCAGTGTTCGGACAGGGCTGGGGGACAGCAATCAGCCCCAGCATTTT.

This clonotype was seen many times. The chain has TRBV7-8 and TRBJ1-2; D ambiguous. V shed 3 bases and J shed 5 bases, with 7 bases lying between them. Germline CDR1 SGHVS, CDR2 FQNEAQ. The CDR3 runs 12 residues. This CDR3 is CASSFLGYGYTF. The CDR3 nucleotides read TGTGCCAGCAGCTTTTTGGGGTATGGCTACACCTTC.

This clonotype occurred many times. This chain links TRBV6-5 with TRBJ1-3, with a tentative D call TRBD1 (6 bases). Germline V gene lookup returns CDR1 MNHEY and CDR2 SVGAGI. V was trimmed by 0 bases and J by 4 bases, leaving 10 bases between them. The CDR3 covers 15 residues. Here the CDR3 reads CASSYSKGGGNTIYF. The DNA for the CDR3 is TGTGCCAGCAGTTACTCGAAAGGGGGAGGAAACACCATATATTTT.

This clonotype came up many times. The chain employs TRBV4-2 and TRBJ2-3; D may correspond to TRBD1 or TRBD2 (5 bases each). Germline V CDR1 and CDR2: LGHNA, YNFKEQ. CDR3 size: 16 residues. The ends were cut back, 0 bases at V and 2 bases at J, with 12 bases in the middle. CDR3 protein: CASSQEGPGPTDTQYF. The CDR3 DNA reads TGTGCCAGCAGCCAAGAGGGACCCGGCCCCACAGATACGCAGTATTTT.

This clonotype has at least ten counts. The DNA for the CDR3 is TGCGCCAGCAGCTCGCAGGGTTACTATGGCTACACCTTC. Protein: CASSSQGYYGYTF. J is TRBJ1-2 and V is TRBV5-1, with D possibly TRBD1 on 5 matching bases. Trimming stripped 3 bases from V and 3 bases from J, with 9 bases between. CDR3 length: 13 amino acids. In germline, CDR1 is SGHRS, CDR2 YFSETQ.

With regard to this clonotype: A read error may explain this, as a much larger clone is one base away. This rearrangement joins TRBV5-6 to TRBJ2-2, with a weak D call TRBD2 (5 bases). The CDR3 consists of 13 residues. Germline V lookup: CDR1 SGHDT, CDR2 YYEEEE. CDR3 residues: CAISPGVPGELFF. The DNA of the CDR3 is TGTGCCATCAGCCCCGGGGTCCCCGGGGAGCTGTTTTTT.

This clonotype was seen ten or more times. The chain is built from TRBV15 and TRBJ2-1; D is ambiguous. Trimming removed 5 bases at V and 0 bases at J, with 8 bases between. The CDR3 has 14 residues. Germline CDR1 reads LNHNV; CDR2 reads YYDKDF (reference sequence). The chain's CDR3 is CATSPFSSYNEQFF. CDR3 DNA: TGTGCCACCAGCCCCTTCAGCTCCTACAATGAGCAGTTCTTC.